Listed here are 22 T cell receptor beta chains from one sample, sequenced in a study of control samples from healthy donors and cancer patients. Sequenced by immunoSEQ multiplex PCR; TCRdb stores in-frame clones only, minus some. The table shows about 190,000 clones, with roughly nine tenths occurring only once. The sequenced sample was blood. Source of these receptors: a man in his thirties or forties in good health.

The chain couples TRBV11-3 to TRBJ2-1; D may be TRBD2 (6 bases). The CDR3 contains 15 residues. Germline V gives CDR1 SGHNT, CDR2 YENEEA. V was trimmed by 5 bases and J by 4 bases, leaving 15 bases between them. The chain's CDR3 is CASSGMGEEYNEQFF. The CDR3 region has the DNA TGTGCCAGCAGCGGCATGGGGGAGGAGTACAATGAGCAGTTCTTC.

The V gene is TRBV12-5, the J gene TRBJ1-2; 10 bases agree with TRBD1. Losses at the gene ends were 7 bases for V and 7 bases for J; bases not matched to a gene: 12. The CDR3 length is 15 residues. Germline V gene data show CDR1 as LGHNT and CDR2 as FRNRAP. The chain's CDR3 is CASAEFGTGDGGYTF. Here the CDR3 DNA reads TGTGCTAGTGCTGAATTCGGGACAGGGGACGGTGGCTACACCTTC.

The CDR3 region is CASSEYHSGSSYNEQFF. The CDR3 DNA sequence: TGTGCCAGCAGTGAATATCATAGCGGAAGCTCCTACAATGAGCAGTTCTTC. This sequence joins TRBV25-1 and TRBJ2-1; perhaps TRBD2 as D (6 bases). CDR3 length equals 17 residues. From germline, CDR1 is MGHDK and CDR2 SYGVNS. V lost 0 bases and J 0 bases, leaving 12 bases between the germline ends.

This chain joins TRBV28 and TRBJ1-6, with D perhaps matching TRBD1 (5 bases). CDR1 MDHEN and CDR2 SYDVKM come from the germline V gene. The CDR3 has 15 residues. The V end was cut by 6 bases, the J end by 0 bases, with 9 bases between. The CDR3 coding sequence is TGTGCCAGCAGAGGGGAGGACTCCTATAATTCACCCCTCCACTTT. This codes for CASRGEDSYNSPLHF.

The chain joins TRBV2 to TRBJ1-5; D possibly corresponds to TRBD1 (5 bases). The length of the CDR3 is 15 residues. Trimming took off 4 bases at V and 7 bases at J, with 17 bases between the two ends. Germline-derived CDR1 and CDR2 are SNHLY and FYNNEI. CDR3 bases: TGTGCCAGCAGTGTGCCGGTTGGAGGGGACCAGCCCCAGCATTTT. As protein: CASSVPVGGDQPQHF.

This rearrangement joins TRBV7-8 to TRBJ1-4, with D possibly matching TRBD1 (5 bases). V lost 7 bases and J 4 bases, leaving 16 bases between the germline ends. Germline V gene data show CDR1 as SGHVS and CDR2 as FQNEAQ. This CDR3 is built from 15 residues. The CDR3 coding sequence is TGTGCCAGCACCACCCCCCAGGGCTTTAATGAAAAACTGTTTTTT. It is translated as CASTTPQGFNEKLFF.

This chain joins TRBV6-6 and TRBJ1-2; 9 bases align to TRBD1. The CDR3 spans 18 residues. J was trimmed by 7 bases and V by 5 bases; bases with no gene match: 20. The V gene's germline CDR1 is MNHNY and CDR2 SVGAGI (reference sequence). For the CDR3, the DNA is TGTGCCAGCAGTCGCGACAACTGGGACAGGGTAAAGCTAAGTGGCTACACCTTC. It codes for CASSRDNWDRVKLSGYTF.

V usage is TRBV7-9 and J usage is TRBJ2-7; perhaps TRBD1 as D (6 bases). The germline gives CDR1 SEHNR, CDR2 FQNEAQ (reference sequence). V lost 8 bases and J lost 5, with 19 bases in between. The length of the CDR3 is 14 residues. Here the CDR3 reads CASSHPGTPDEQYF. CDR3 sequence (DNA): TGTGCCAGCTCTCACCCCGGGACACCCGACGAGCAGTACTTC. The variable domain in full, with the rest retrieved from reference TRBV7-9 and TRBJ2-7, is DTGVSQNPRHKITKRGQNVTFRCDPISEHNRLYWYRQTLGQGPEFLTYFQNEAQLEKSRLLSDRFSAERPKGSFSTLEIQRTEQGDSAMYLCASSHPGTPDEQYFGPGTRLTVT.

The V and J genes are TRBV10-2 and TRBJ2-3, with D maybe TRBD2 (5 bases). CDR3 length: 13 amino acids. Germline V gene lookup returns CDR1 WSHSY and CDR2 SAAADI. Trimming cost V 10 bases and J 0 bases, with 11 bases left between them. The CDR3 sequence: CANGLSSTDTQYF. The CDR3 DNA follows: TGCGCCAACGGACTGTCTAGCACAGATACGCAGTATTTT.

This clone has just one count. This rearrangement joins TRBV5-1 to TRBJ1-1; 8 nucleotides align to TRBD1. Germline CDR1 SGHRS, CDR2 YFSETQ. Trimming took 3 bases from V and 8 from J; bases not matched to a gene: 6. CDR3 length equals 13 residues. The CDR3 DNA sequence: TGCGCCAGCAGCTCAGGGGGCCGGGGGGAAGCTTTCTTT. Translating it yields CASSSGGRGEAFF.

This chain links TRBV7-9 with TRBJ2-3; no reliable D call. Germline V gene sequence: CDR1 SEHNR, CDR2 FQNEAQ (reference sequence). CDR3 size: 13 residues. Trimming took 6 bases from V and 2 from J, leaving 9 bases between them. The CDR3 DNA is TGTGCCAGCAGGGAGTTAGCCACAGATACGCAGTATTTT. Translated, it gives CASRELATDTQYF.

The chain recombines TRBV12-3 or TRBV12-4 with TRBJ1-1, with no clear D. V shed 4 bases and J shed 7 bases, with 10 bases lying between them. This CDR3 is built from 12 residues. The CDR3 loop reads CASSWYTNEAFF. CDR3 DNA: TGTGCCAGCAGTTGGTATACGAATGAAGCTTTCTTT.

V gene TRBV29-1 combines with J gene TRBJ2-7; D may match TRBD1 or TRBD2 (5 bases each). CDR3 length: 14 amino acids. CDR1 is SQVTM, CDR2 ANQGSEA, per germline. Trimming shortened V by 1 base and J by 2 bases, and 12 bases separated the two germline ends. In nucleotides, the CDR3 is TGCAGCGTTGAAGCCGGGACGGCACCCTACGAGCAGTACTTC. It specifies CSVEAGTAPYEQYF.

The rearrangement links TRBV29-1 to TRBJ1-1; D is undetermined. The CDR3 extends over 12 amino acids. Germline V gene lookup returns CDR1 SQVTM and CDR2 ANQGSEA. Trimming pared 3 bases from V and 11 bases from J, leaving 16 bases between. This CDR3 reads CSVDLGSNTAFF. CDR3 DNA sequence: TGCAGCGTTGATTTAGGATCGAATACTGCTTTCTTT.

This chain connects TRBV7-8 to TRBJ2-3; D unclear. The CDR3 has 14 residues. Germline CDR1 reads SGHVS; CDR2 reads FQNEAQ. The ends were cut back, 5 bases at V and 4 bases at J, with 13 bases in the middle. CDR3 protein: CASSILRGADTQYF. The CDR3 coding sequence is TGTGCCAGCAGCATCCTCCGTGGCGCAGATACGCAGTATTTT.

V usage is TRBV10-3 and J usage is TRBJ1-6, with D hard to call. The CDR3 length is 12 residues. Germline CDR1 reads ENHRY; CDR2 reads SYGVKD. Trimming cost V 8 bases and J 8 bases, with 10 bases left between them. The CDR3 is CAIGESYSPLHF. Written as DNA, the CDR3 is TGTGCCATCGGGGAGTCGTATTCACCCCTCCACTTT.

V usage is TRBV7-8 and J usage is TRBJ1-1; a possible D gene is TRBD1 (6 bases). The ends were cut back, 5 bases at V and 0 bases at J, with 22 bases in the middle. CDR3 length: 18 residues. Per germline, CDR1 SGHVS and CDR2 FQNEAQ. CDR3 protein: CASSPRAYRENMNTEAFF. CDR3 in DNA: TGTGCCAGCAGCCCACGGGCTTACAGGGAGAACATGAACACTGAAGCTTTCTTT.

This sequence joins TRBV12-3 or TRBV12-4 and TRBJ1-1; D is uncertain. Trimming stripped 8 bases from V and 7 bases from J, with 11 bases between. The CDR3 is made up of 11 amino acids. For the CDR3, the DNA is TGTGCCAGCTCCGGACGGTTTGAAGCTTTCTTT. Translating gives CASSGRFEAFF.

This CDR3 reads CASSEASGIWVSNQPQHF. The CDR3 bases are TGTGCCAGCAGTGAAGCGTCAGGGATTTGGGTAAGCAATCAGCCCCAGCATTTT. The rearrangement links TRBV6-1 to TRBJ1-5; D perhaps matches TRBD1 (5 bases). Trimming took 0 bases from V and 1 from J, leaving 16 bases between them. This CDR3 contains 18 residues. CDR1 is MNHNS, CDR2 SASEGT, per germline.

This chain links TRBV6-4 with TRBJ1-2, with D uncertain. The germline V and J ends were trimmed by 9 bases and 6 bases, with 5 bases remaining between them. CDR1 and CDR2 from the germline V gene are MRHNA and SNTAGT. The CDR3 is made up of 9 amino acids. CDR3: CARSDGYTF. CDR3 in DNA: TGTGCCAGATCTGATGGCTACACCTTC.

The CDR3 DNA sequence: TGTGCCAGCAGCCAAGAGGAGGATCGAGACACTGAAGCTTTCTTT. Translation: CASSQEEDRDTEAFF. The J gene is TRBJ1-1, the V gene TRBV14; D gene ambiguous. The ends were cut back, 0 bases at V and 3 bases at J, with 11 bases in the middle. The germline CDR1 and CDR2 sequences are SGHDN and FVKESK. The CDR3 loop spans 15 amino acids.

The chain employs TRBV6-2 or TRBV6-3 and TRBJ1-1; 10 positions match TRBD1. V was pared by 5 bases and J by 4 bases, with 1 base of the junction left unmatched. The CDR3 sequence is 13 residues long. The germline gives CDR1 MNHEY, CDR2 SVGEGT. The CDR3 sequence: CASSDRGPTEAFF. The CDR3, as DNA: TGTGCCAGCAGTGACAGGGGGCCCACTGAAGCTTTCTTT.